The 20 T cell receptor beta chains reported below all come from one sample, sequenced in a study of PD-1 blockade in mismatch repair-deficient tumors. Profiled with immunoSEQ multiplex PCR; TCRdb holds only in-frame clones, not every one. The top ten clones hold 5% to 6.5% of a sample with 77,000 or so clones, roughly 80% of them seen once. Source: peripheral blood, taken 44 weeks after starting pembrolizumab. The receptors were gathered from an adult with mismatch repair-deficient cancer.

This chain links TRBV27 with TRBJ2-2; 9 bases map to TRBD2. From germline, CDR1 is MNHEY and CDR2 SMNVEV (reference sequence). V shed 8 bases and J 4 bases; nucleotides not matched to a gene: 5. The CDR3 has 14 amino acids. The CDR3 DNA reads TGTGCCAGCCGTCTAGCGGGAAGCACCGGGGAGCTGTTTTTT. Encoded protein: CASRLAGSTGELFF.

This clone has more than one count but fewer than ten. This chain links TRBV5-4 with TRBJ1-2; D perhaps matches TRBD1 (5 bases). Trimming took off 0 bases at V and 4 bases at J, with 13 bases between the two ends. CDR1 is SGHNT and CDR2 is YYREEE in the germline V gene (reference sequence). This CDR3 spans 15 amino acids. As DNA, the CDR3 is TGTGCCAGCAGCTTGGTGGGCAGGGAGGGCTATGGCTACACCTTC. Translation: CASSLVGREGYGYTF.

V and J are TRBV2 and TRBJ2-2, with 8 positions matching TRBD2. Germline V gene sequence: CDR1 SNHLY, CDR2 FYNNEI. V was clipped by 8 bases and J by 3 bases; unmatched bases: 8. CDR3 length: 15 residues. CDR3 in amino acids: CASGLAGWDTGELFF. DNA of the CDR3: TGTGCCAGCGGGTTAGCGGGGTGGGACACCGGGGAGCTGTTTTTT.

The chain recombines TRBV7-8 with TRBJ1-4; TRBD1 aligns across 7 bases. J lost 8 bases, V lost 6 bases, and 12 bases had no gene match. The CDR3 is 15 residues long. Germline V gene lookup returns CDR1 SGHVS and CDR2 FQNEAQ. The DNA of the CDR3 is TGTGCCAGCAGTCTAGGAGACAGGGATCGCGAAAAACTGTTTTTT. Translation gives CASSLGDRDREKLFF.

V usage is TRBV7-3 and J usage is TRBJ2-2, with D tentatively TRBD1 (6 bases). In germline, CDR1 is SGHTA, CDR2 FQGTGA. Deletions cut 5 bases from V and 6 bases from J, with 13 bases between. The CDR3 has 14 residues. The CDR3, as DNA: TGTGCCAGCAGCGTACAGGGAAAGGCCGGGGAGCTGTTTTTT. Translated, it gives CASSVQGKAGELFF.

The chain has TRBV5-6 and TRBJ2-7; a possible D gene is TRBD1 (6 bases). The ends were cut back, 0 bases at V and 1 base at J, with 11 bases in the middle. CDR1 and CDR2 (germline): SGHDT, YYEEEE. The CDR3 totals 15 residues. The DNA of the CDR3 is TGTGCCAGCAGCTTGGCCGGGACACCTTCCTACGAGCAGTACTTC. It translates to CASSLAGTPSYEQYF.

This clone was detected only once. The chain has TRBV12-5 and TRBJ2-3; maybe TRBD2 (5 bases). Germline loops: CDR1 LGHNT, CDR2 FRNRAP. Trimming took 2 bases from V and 0 from J, leaving 24 bases between them. This CDR3 comprises 20 residues. CDR3 coding DNA: TGTGCTAGTGGTTTGCCCCCGGTGTGGGAGAGGATTACTAGCACAGATACGCAGTATTTT. Residues: CASGLPPVWERITSTDTQYF. Full variable domain (missing parts from reference TRBV12-5 and TRBJ2-3): DARVTQTPRHKVTEMGQEVTMRCQPILGHNTVFWYRQTMMQGLELLAYFRNRAPLDDSGMPKDRFSAEMPDATLATLKIQPSEPRDSAVYFCASGLPPVWERITSTDTQYFGPGTRLTVL.

The chain couples TRBV7-9 to TRBJ2-3; D is undetermined. CDR1 and CDR2 (germline): SEHNR, FQNEAQ (reference sequence). The CDR3 contains 16 residues. Trimming shortened V by 4 bases and J by 2 bases, and 16 bases separated the two germline ends. This CDR3 reads CASSSRDTVDTDTQYF. CDR3 coding DNA: TGTGCCAGCAGCTCTAGAGACACAGTAGACACAGATACGCAGTATTTT.

This chain joins TRBV6-1 and TRBJ1-5; TRBD1 agrees at 8 bases. In germline, CDR1 is MNHNS, CDR2 SASEGT. Trimming removed 6 bases from V and 0 bases from J; junction bases left unmatched: 4. The length of the CDR3 is 15 residues. CDR3 amino acids: CASSATGDSNQPQHF. CDR3 nucleotides: TGTGCCAGCAGCGCGACAGGGGATAGCAATCAGCCCCAGCATTTT.

The rearrangement uses TRBV9 and TRBJ2-7; 7 bases map to TRBD2. CDR3 length: 15 residues. V trimming: 4 bases; J trimming: 1 base; junction bases outside the gene matches: 8. The germline V gene has CDR1 SGDLS and CDR2 YYNGEE. CDR3 in amino acids: CASSSTGTISYEQYF. CDR3 DNA: TGTGCCAGCAGCTCTACCGGGACTATTTCCTACGAGCAGTACTTC.

V is TRBV19 and J is TRBJ2-2; the match to TRBD1 covers 9 bases. Germline CDR1 is LNHDA and CDR2 is SQIVND (reference sequence). The CDR3 extends over 17 amino acids. Unmatched junction bases numbered 10, after V lost 3 bases and J lost 5 bases. Here the CDR3 DNA reads TGTGCCAGTAGTATCACCGGGACAGGGTTAGGAACCGGGGAGCTGTTTTTT. It encodes CASSITGTGLGTGELFF.

The V gene is TRBV28, the J gene TRBJ2-2; D not resolved. Germline V gene lookup returns CDR1 MDHEN and CDR2 SYDVKM. Between the trimmed V and J ends, which lost 6 bases and 5 bases, there was a span of 16 bases. This CDR3 spans 15 amino acids. CDR3 protein: CASRPPGFTTGELFF. The DNA for the CDR3 is TGTGCCAGCAGGCCCCCCGGCTTCACAACCGGGGAGCTGTTTTTT.

This clone has a handful of counts. The rearrangement uses TRBV5-5 and TRBJ2-7; 12 nucleotides align to TRBD2. V gave up 3 bases and J gave up 3 bases; unmatched junction bases: 4. This CDR3 contains 15 residues. Per germline, CDR1 SGHKS and CDR2 YYEKEE (reference sequence). CDR3 nucleotides: TGTGCCAGCAGCTCGGGACTAGCGGGTATCTACGAGCAGTACTTC. This encodes CASSSGLAGIYEQYF.

The J gene is TRBJ2-5, the V gene TRBV7-2, with D unclear. CDR1 SGHTA and CDR2 FQGNSA come from the germline V gene. This CDR3 spans 15 amino acids. Between the trimmed V and J ends, which lost 1 base and 5 bases, there was a span of 14 bases. CDR3 sequence: CASSLDLESWETQYF. The CDR3 DNA is TGTGCCAGCAGCTTAGATCTGGAGAGTTGGGAGACCCAGTACTTC.

The sample holds one count of this clone. The V and J genes are TRBV7-3 and TRBJ1-1; the D is unclear. Per the germline V gene, CDR1 is SGHTA and CDR2 is FQGTGA. CDR3 size: 13 residues. V was trimmed by 5 bases and J by 1 base, leaving 8 bases between them. The CDR3 reads CASSLRRNTEAFF. Here the CDR3 DNA reads TGTGCCAGCAGCCTCCGCCGGAACACTGAAGCTTTCTTT.

V gene TRBV7-2 combines with J gene TRBJ1-5; 7 bases agree with TRBD1. In germline, CDR1 is SGHTA, CDR2 FQGNSA. CDR3 size: 14 residues. With V trimmed by 5 bases and J by 3 bases, 4 bases remained unmatched. The CDR3 DNA sequence: TGTGCCAGCAGCCTGACAGGGAACAATCAGCCCCAGCATTTT. It encodes CASSLTGNNQPQHF.

The V gene is TRBV4-1, the J gene TRBJ2-7; TRBD1 might be the D (5 bases). Trimming cost V 2 bases and J 2 bases, with 13 bases left between them. Germline V gene data show CDR1 as MGHRA and CDR2 as YSYEKL. The CDR3 loop spans 15 amino acids. CDR3 DNA: TGCGCCAGCAGCCAACTTCCAGGGCAAACCTACGAGCAGTACTTC. Its translation: CASSQLPGQTYEQYF.

The chain uses TRBV5-5 and TRBJ1-5; D call uncertain. The germline V and J ends were trimmed by 4 bases and 0 bases, with 8 bases remaining between them. In germline, CDR1 is SGHKS, CDR2 YYEKEE (reference sequence). The CDR3 has 14 residues. The DNA of the CDR3 is TGTGCCAGCAGCCGGGGAGTTAGCAATCAGCCCCAGCATTTT. Its protein is CASSRGVSNQPQHF.

The chain recombines TRBV7-9 with TRBJ2-5; 11 bases map to TRBD2. Germline V gene lookup returns CDR1 SEHNR and CDR2 FQNEAQ (reference sequence). This CDR3 comprises 16 residues. V lost 5 bases and J lost 2; bases outside the gene matches: 7. The CDR3 coding sequence is TGTGCCAGCAGCAAGACTAGCGGGGACTCTCAAGAGACCCAGTACTTC. It codes for CASSKTSGDSQETQYF. The whole variable domain, remainder taken from reference TRBV7-9 and TRBJ2-5, is DTGVSQNPRHKITKRGQNVTFRCDPISEHNRLYWYRQTLGQGPEFLTYFQNEAQLEKSRLLSDRFSAERPKGSFSTLEIQRTEQGDSAMYLCASSKTSGDSQETQYFGPGTRLLVL.

V usage is TRBV20-1 and J usage is TRBJ2-3, with TRBD2 matching over 12 bases. The CDR3 consists of 11 residues. Looked up from germline, CDR1 is DFQATT and CDR2 is SNEGSKA (reference sequence). Trimming at V came to 6 bases and at J to 14 bases, leaving 6 bases not matched to a gene. The CDR3 spells CSAPLAGGAYF. CDR3 DNA: TGCAGTGCCCCACTAGCGGGGGGAGCGTATTTT.